Listed below are T cell receptor beta chains from one sample, sequenced in a study of blood T cell repertoires in COVID-19. This table comes from immunoSEQ multiplex PCR, and its TCRdb copy is limited to in-frame clones, with some not included. This sample carries 300,000 to 400,000 clones, roughly 90% of them seen once, and the ten largest clones take approximately 5%. The sample was PBMCs or T cells enriched from blood (not recorded which). These receptors were obtained from a man between 60 and 75 years old who had recovered from COVID-19. Both conserved end residues are part of each CDR3. A D gene is named only where the DNA matches it firmly. The size entry is marked missing in some rows and otherwise reads once, few, many or a size class.

d_gene,v_gene,j_gene,len,abundance,CDR3nt,CDR3aa
TRBD1,TRBV7-7,TRBJ2-2,16,NA,TGTGCTAGCAGCTCACAGGGGGCCGCGAACACCGGGGAGCTGTTTTTT,CASSSQGAANTGELFF
NA,TRBV25-1,TRBJ1-1,13,NA,TGTGCCAGCAGTGGCCAGATGAACACTGAAGCTTTCTTT,CASSGQMNTEAFF
TRBD2,TRBV10-3,TRBJ2-7,14,NA,TGTGCCATCAGCACCGGGACTACCCTCAACGAGCAGTACTTC,CAISTGTTLNEQYF
NA,TRBV24-1,TRBJ2-3,17,NA,TGTGCCACCACAACCCCGATAAGGGGCCACAGCACAGATACGCAGTATTTT,CATTTPIRGHSTDTQYF
TRBD1,TRBV5-1,TRBJ1-2,15,NA,TGCGCCAGCGGGACAGCCGGAGAGGGTAACTATGGCTACACCTTC,CASGTAGEGNYGYTF
TRBD1,TRBV6-5,TRBJ1-1,12,NA,TGTGCCAGCAGTACACGGACAGGAGGAGCTTTCTTT,CASSTRTGGAFF
NA,TRBV6-5,TRBJ1-3,14,NA,TGTGCCACCACCATGGGGGGCTCTGGAAACACCATATATTTT,CATTMGGSGNTIYF
TRBD2,TRBV19,TRBJ2-2,16,NA,TGTGCCAGTAGCACCGGGACTAGCGGGAGTACCGGGGAGCTGTTTTTT,CASSTGTSGSTGELFF
TRBD1,TRBV3-1/TRBV3-2,TRBJ2-7,16,NA,TGTGCCAGCAGCCAAGATCGGAAGGGCCCCAGGGGGGAGCAGTACTTC,CASSQDRKGPRGEQYF
TRBD1,TRBV19,TRBJ2-7,18,NA,TGTGCCAGTAGTGATCCGGGACAGGGAAAGGGGAGGCCCTACGAGCAGTACTTC,CASSDPGQGKGRPYEQYF
NA,TRBV9,TRBJ2-7,17,few,TGTGCCAGCAGCGCCCGCGTGGGGGACTTGGCGAATGACGAGCAGTACTTC,CASSARVGDLANDEQYF
NA,TRBV11-2,TRBJ1-3,14,NA,TGTGCCAGCAGCTTAGGAGGCGGCGGAAACACCATATATTTT,CASSLGGGGNTIYF
NA,TRBV7-2,TRBJ2-7,13,few,TGTGCCAGCAGCTTAGAACGTGGGCGAGAGCAGTACTTC,CASSLERGREQYF
TRBD2,TRBV6-5,TRBJ2-7,15,NA,TGTGCCAGCACCGGGCGGACTAGCGGGACGTACGAGCAGTACTTC,CASTGRTSGTYEQYF
TRBD1,TRBV2,TRBJ2-5,15,NA,TGTGCCAGCAGGCCTGGGACAGGCCCCCAAGAGACCCAGTACTTC,CASRPGTGPQETQYF